This entry lists 25 T cell receptor beta chains sequenced from one sample in a study of blood T cell repertoires in COVID-19. Clones were sequenced by immunoSEQ multiplex PCR, and TCRdb holds only the in-frame ones, with some missing. Among about 400,000 clones listed, around 92% were seen once. The sequenced material came from peripheral blood. These receptors came from a man in his forties or fifties with acute or convalescent COVID-19.

The chain combines TRBV28 with TRBJ1-1, with 9 bases matching TRBD1. The germline gives CDR1 MDHEN, CDR2 SYDVKM. V lost 5 bases and J lost 3; bases outside the gene matches: 4. The CDR3 spans 14 residues. CDR3 bases: TGTGCCAGCAGTCAGGGACAGGGCGACACTGAAGCTTTCTTT. Its protein product is CASSQGQGDTEAFF.

This clone appeared once. The rearrangement uses TRBV5-1 and TRBJ1-2, with D tentatively TRBD1 (6 bases). The CDR3 contains 15 residues. In germline, CDR1 is SGHRS, CDR2 YFSETQ. Trimming cost V 4 bases and J 1 base, with 14 bases left between them. The CDR3 bases are TGCGCCAGCAGCCCACCCCTGGACAGTAACTATGGCTACACCTTC. Translation: CASSPPLDSNYGYTF.

V gene TRBV7-9 combines with J gene TRBJ2-2; D not certain. Germline V gene data show CDR1 as SEHNR and CDR2 as FQNEAQ (reference sequence). Trimming took off 6 bases at V and 5 bases at J, with 13 bases between the two ends. The CDR3 totals 14 residues. The CDR3 region is CASRLETETGELFF. Written as DNA, the CDR3 is TGTGCCAGCAGACTCGAAACAGAGACCGGGGAGCTGTTTTTT.

CDR3: CASSQDVSYSNQPQHF. The CDR3 DNA reads TGCGCCAGCAGCCAAGATGTGAGCTATAGCAATCAGCCCCAGCATTTT. The chain carries TRBV4-3 and TRBJ1-5; no reliable D call. Germline V gene lookup returns CDR1 LGHNA and CDR2 YSLEER. Trimming removed 0 bases from V and 0 bases from J, with 9 bases in between. The CDR3 extends over 16 amino acids.

CDR3 in DNA: TGTGCCAGCAGTGACGGACTAGCGGGGGGGCATGAGCAGTTCTTC. It specifies CASSDGLAGGHEQFF. This rearrangement joins TRBV6-4 to TRBJ2-1; the match to TRBD2 covers 15 bases. CDR3 size: 15 residues. With V trimmed by 2 bases and J by 8 bases, 1 base remained unmatched. CDR1 MRHNA and CDR2 SNTAGT come from the germline V gene.

The chain couples TRBV19 to TRBJ1-1; no clear D gene. Trimming pared 7 bases from V and 4 bases from J, leaving 4 bases between. The CDR3 has 10 residues. Per the germline V gene, CDR1 is LNHDA and CDR2 is SQIVND (reference sequence). In nucleotides, the CDR3 is TGTGCCAGTACGGGCACTGAAGCTTTCTTT. Translation gives CASTGTEAFF.

This clone occurred once. This chain joins TRBV9 and TRBJ1-1; D may be TRBD1 (5 bases). From germline, CDR1 is SGDLS and CDR2 YYNGEE. Between the trimmed V and J ends, which lost 4 bases and 4 bases, there was a span of 20 bases. CDR3 length: 16 residues. The CDR3 region has the DNA TGTGCCAGCAGCTTCCAAGGGAGGGGCATAGGCACTGAAGCTTTCTTT. It translates to CASSFQGRGIGTEAFF.

The CDR3 DNA reads as TGTGCCAGCGGGGAGACTAGAAAAAGCGAGCAGTACTTC. Amino acids: CASGETRKSEQYF. The V call is TRBV27, the J call TRBJ2-7, with a weak D call TRBD2 (6 bases). This CDR3 spans 13 amino acids. CDR1 is MNHEY and CDR2 is SMNVEV in the germline V gene (reference sequence). V was clipped by 8 bases and J by 6 bases, with 17 bases between them.

The rearrangement joins TRBV30 to TRBJ1-2; D is unclear. The CDR3 is 13 amino acids. The germline V and J ends were trimmed by 7 bases and 6 bases, with 18 bases remaining between them. Germline CDR1 GTSNPN, CDR2 SVGIG (reference sequence). CDR3 in amino acids: CAYSAPSADGYTF. As DNA, the CDR3 is TGTGCCTACTCGGCCCCAAGTGCGGATGGCTACACCTTC.

Points on this clone: The same CDR3 can be traced to other DNA sequences in this sample. The CDR3, as DNA: TGTGCCAGCAGTTCCGGGGTCGACGAGCAGTACTTC. This gives the protein CASSSGVDEQYF. The chain uses TRBV28 and TRBJ2-7, with a tentative D call TRBD2 (5 bases). V was pared by 4 bases and J by 5 bases, with 9 bases between. Germline V lookup: CDR1 MDHEN, CDR2 SYDVKM. There are 12 residues in the CDR3. Filled out from reference TRBV28 and TRBJ2-7, the complete variable domain reads DVKVTQSSRYLVKRTGEKVFLECVQDMDHENMFWYRQDPGLGLRLIYFSYDVKMKEKGDIPEGYSVSREKKERFSLILESASTNQTSMYLCASSSGVDEQYFGPGTRLTVT.

The gene calls are TRBV5-1 and TRBJ1-4, with D possibly matching TRBD1 (5 bases). Germline V gene sequence: CDR1 SGHRS, CDR2 YFSETQ. V gave up 4 bases and J gave up 8 bases, with 15 bases separating them. The CDR3 is made up of 14 amino acids. As DNA, the CDR3 is TGCGCCAGCAGCCTATTATCTACAGGAGAAAAACTGTTTTTT. It translates to CASSLLSTGEKLFF.

This chain links TRBV7-9 with TRBJ2-2; TRBD2 matches at 8 bases. Germline V gives CDR1 SEHNR, CDR2 FQNEAQ (reference sequence). The CDR3 has 16 residues. V lost 4 bases and J lost 5; bases outside the gene matches: 9. CDR3 region: CASSSGTRLLTGELFF. The CDR3 DNA reads as TGTGCCAGCAGCTCAGGGACTAGGCTTCTGACCGGGGAGCTGTTTTTT.

The J gene is TRBJ1-6, the V gene TRBV19, with TRBD1 as a possible D gene (6 bases). From germline, CDR1 is LNHDA and CDR2 SQIVND (reference sequence). This CDR3 spans 16 amino acids. Trimming pared 3 bases from V and 5 bases from J, leaving 14 bases between. The CDR3 protein is CASSMNAGQHNSPLHF. The CDR3 nucleotides are TGTGCCAGTAGTATGAACGCTGGACAGCATAATTCACCCCTCCACTTT.

This chain joins TRBV7-8 and TRBJ2-3; 11 positions agree with TRBD2. Trimming at V came to 5 bases and at J to 6 bases, leaving 4 bases not matched to a gene. The CDR3 contains 14 residues. Germline V gene lookup returns CDR1 SGHVS and CDR2 FQNEAQ. CDR3 sequence reads: CASSLSGRVDTQYF. Here the CDR3 DNA reads TGTGCCAGCAGCCTTAGCGGGAGGGTGGATACGCAGTATTTT.

This rearrangement joins TRBV9 to TRBJ2-3, with 10 bases that match TRBD2. V dropped 0 bases and J dropped 4; count of bases not matched to a gene: 2. CDR3 length equals 15 residues. Germline CDR1 SGDLS, CDR2 YYNGEE. CDR3 coding DNA: TGTGCCAGCAGCGTAGGGAGCGGGAGGGCAGATACGCAGTATTTT. Its protein product is CASSVGSGRADTQYF.

This sequence joins TRBV7-8 and TRBJ2-7, with D tentatively TRBD1 (6 bases). Germline CDR1 SGHVS, CDR2 FQNEAQ. Trimming left V 1 base short and J 4 bases short, with 8 bases between. The CDR3 totals 13 residues. CDR3 bases: TGTGCCAGCAGCTTAGGGACAGTTTACGAGCAGTACTTC. This gives the protein CASSLGTVYEQYF.

This clone was seen just once. The chain carries TRBV30 and TRBJ1-2; D might be TRBD1 (5 bases). The CDR3 contains 14 residues. Looked up from germline, CDR1 is GTSNPN and CDR2 is SVGIG (reference sequence). V was shortened by 0 bases and J by 0 bases, with 8 bases between the two germline ends. CDR3 coding DNA: TGTGCCTGGAGTGTAGACAGTACTAACTATGGCTACACCTTC. Amino acid sequence: CAWSVDSTNYGYTF.

The chain recombines TRBV27 with TRBJ2-2; no clear D. Trimming stripped 4 bases from V and 4 bases from J, with 4 bases between. The CDR3 runs 12 residues. Germline V lookup: CDR1 MNHEY, CDR2 SMNVEV (reference sequence). The CDR3 protein is CASSSITGELFF. The CDR3, as DNA: TGTGCCAGCAGTTCCATCACCGGGGAGCTGTTTTTT.

This sequence joins TRBV11-3 and TRBJ2-7; 7 bases are a match to TRBD1. The CDR3 totals 14 residues. Unmatched junction bases numbered 7, after V lost 2 bases and J lost 6 bases. CDR1 is SGHNT and CDR2 is YENEEA in the germline V gene. CDR3 nucleotide sequence: TGTGCCAGCAGCTTAAGTACAGGGGTTAGCGAGCAGTACTTC. Encoded protein: CASSLSTGVSEQYF.

The V call is TRBV5-4, the J call TRBJ2-5; 7 bases are shared with TRBD2. The CDR3 sequence is 15 residues long. CDR1 and CDR2 (germline): SGHNT, YYREEE (reference sequence). V dropped 0 bases and J dropped 5; count of bases not matched to a gene: 7. CDR3 DNA sequence: TGTGCCAGCAGCTTGGGTAGCGGGCTCACGGAGACCCAGTACTTC. It encodes CASSLGSGLTETQYF.

CDR3 amino acids: CASSLIGRGQTEAFF. The CDR3 DNA reads as TGTGCCAGCAGTTTAATCGGCAGGGGGCAAACTGAAGCTTTCTTT. This rearrangement joins TRBV28 to TRBJ1-1; 8 bases fit TRBD1. This CDR3 is built from 15 residues. Looked up from germline, CDR1 is MDHEN and CDR2 is SYDVKM. Germline trimming cut 2 bases from V and 5 bases from J; bases unmatched to any gene: 7.

The count of this clone is one. CDR3 residues: CASRVDRFSYEQYF. The CDR3 coding sequence is TGTGCCAGCAGGGTTGACAGGTTCTCCTACGAGCAGTACTTC. V and J are TRBV2 and TRBJ2-7; perhaps TRBD1 as D (6 bases). Between the trimmed V and J ends, which lost 6 bases and 0 bases, there was a span of 12 bases. The CDR3 spans 14 residues. Per the germline V gene, CDR1 is SNHLY and CDR2 is FYNNEI.

This clone has just a few counts. This chain connects TRBV30 to TRBJ1-2; TRBD1 agrees at 8 bases. This CDR3 has 13 amino acids. V lost 4 bases, J lost 6 bases, and 7 bases stayed unmatched. From germline, CDR1 is GTSNPN and CDR2 SVGIG (reference sequence). This CDR3 reads CAWTWTGSDGYTF. CDR3 coding DNA: TGTGCCTGGACATGGACAGGGTCGGATGGCTACACCTTC.

V usage is TRBV7-9 and J usage is TRBJ2-5, with D tentatively TRBD1 (6 bases). Germline V gene data show CDR1 as SEHNR and CDR2 as FQNEAQ (reference sequence). The CDR3 sequence is 15 residues long. V lost 6 bases, J lost 1 base, and 15 bases lay in between. The CDR3 loop reads CASRLNRDLQETQYF. In nucleotides, the CDR3 is TGTGCCAGCAGACTTAACAGGGACCTCCAAGAGACCCAGTACTTC.

The chain carries TRBV7-8 and TRBJ2-1, with 8 positions matching TRBD2. V was pared by 2 bases and J by 4 bases, with 4 bases of the junction left unmatched. CDR3 length: 15 amino acids. Germline V lookup: CDR1 SGHVS, CDR2 FQNEAQ. In DNA, the CDR3 is TGTGCCAGCAGCTTATTAACTAGCGGTTACAATGAGCAGTTCTTC. It is translated as CASSLLTSGYNEQFF.